This TCR beta chain originates from a study of T cell repertoires in cytomegalovirus infection (dated by TCRdb to 2018 to 2020). The study in broad terms: Recently identified HLA-C-restricted CMV epitopes, whose presentation resists viral immunomodulation, were targeted by peptide stimulations together with well-studied HLA-B-restricted epitopes. The HLA type of each donor mattered for the analysis, because public TCR beta signatures pointed to carriage of CMV infection along with the matching HLA type. Broad study findings and their caveats: In the ex vivo response, HLA-C-restricted CMV-specific TCR beta clonotypes were dominant, and in two of eight donors the single most frequent clonotype came from this HLA-C-restricted group. Carriers of CMV infection plus the relevant HLA type were discriminated by the cumulative frequency of public TCR beta family members in the study cohort and in an independent roughly 380-donor cohort.

As concerns this clonotype: It has no known antigen specificity. The sample holds no much larger clone one base away, and base qualities are not on file.

Read against the paper, the sample's treatment or condition label means: in vitro stimulation with specific CMV peptide epitopes to enrich CMV-specific T cells. Sequencing relied on an Illumina HiSeq 1500. Using fastp at Q25 and MiXCR, TCRdb reprocessed the public reads and kept productive beta chains. When rows share a CDR3 protein, they turn into one entry using the most common DNA and genes. This sample comprises hundreds of thousands of distinct CDR3 sequences, 30% to 40% of them detected only once. The top ten hold 10% to 15% of the sample. The CDR1 and CDR2 encoded by the germline V gene are SNHLY and FYNNEI. A distance of 11 bases separates the germline ends of V and J, which lose 1 base and 4 bases respectively. The CDR3, cysteine through phenylalanine, is 15 amino acids long. Only CDR3 DNA remains: 45 bases, in frame from the first base.

This clonotype was sampled from a human donor in good health (CMV status not recorded). Some clones in this sample may be carry-over from other donors' samples. The sample consisted of cultured CD8+ T cells from PBMCs, taken from culture after CMV antigen stimulation. The chain uses TRBV2 and TRBJ2-4; the D region may be TRBD1 or TRBD2, each matching 6 bases equally. CDR3 reads: CASSEEGGRKNIQYF. The DNA reads as follows: TGTGCCAGCAGTGAAGAGGGGGGCCGAAAAAACATTCAGTACTTC. With all but the CDR3 taken from the reference TRBV2 and TRBJ2-4 genes, the full variable domain is: EPEVTQTPSHQVTQMGQEVILRCVPISNHLYFYWYRQILGQKVEFLVSFYNNEISEKSEIFDDQFSVERPDGSNFTLKIRSTKLEDSAMYFCASSEEGGRKNIQYFGAGTRLSVL.